The rows below give T cell receptor beta chains drawn from one sample of a study of graft-versus-host responses after intestinal transplantation. Clones were read by immunoSEQ multiplex PCR, and TCRdb kept only the in-frame ones, dropping some. The table has fewer than 85,000 clones, 89% seen once; the top ten hold around 2.7%. No antigen has been assigned to these receptors. This sample comprised unstimulated CD8+ T cells sorted from spleen or lymph node cells, obtained before intestinal transplant. These receptors all stem from a human donor who received an intestinal transplant. Both conserved end residues are trimmed from each CDR3. Fields, in order: V gene, CDR3 protein.

v_gene: TRBV4-2; CDR3aa: ASSQDRGGYTGELF
v_gene: TRBV19; CDR3aa: ASSISESQYLNGYT
v_gene: TRBV5-4; CDR3aa: ASSLFSRGPSTDTQY
v_gene: TRBV7-3; CDR3aa: ASSLGSGGAPGELF
v_gene: TRBV14; CDR3aa: ASSRERGGTDTQY
v_gene: TRBV28; CDR3aa: ASSDDREIYEQY
v_gene: TRBV29-1; CDR3aa: SVVRGISHYGYT
v_gene: TRBV27; CDR3aa: ASSPLGTSGSVFQETQY
v_gene: TRBV29-1; CDR3aa: SVVHQPGTGTYRSSYNEQF
v_gene: TRBV28; CDR3aa: ASSLAGTGLNTEAF
v_gene: TRBV6-5; CDR3aa: ASSYSDEQY
v_gene: TRBV27; CDR3aa: ASSLLIGVGSPLH
v_gene: TRBV6-1; CDR3aa: ASSERGHQHLYGYT
v_gene: TRBV5-1; CDR3aa: ASSLVWGRSGANVLT
v_gene: TRBV9; CDR3aa: ASSVAGESYNEQF
v_gene: TRBV27; CDR3aa: ASSLAPAQRYEQY
v_gene: TRBV27; CDR3aa: ASSSSCRLSSYEQY
v_gene: TRBV6-1; CDR3aa: ASSGFYEQY
v_gene: TRBV19; CDR3aa: ASNPSGLAEPYEQY
v_gene: TRBV6-5; CDR3aa: ASSPSGTGVYEQY
v_gene: TRBV19; CDR3aa: ASSRDRDDYGYT
v_gene: TRBV7-3; CDR3aa: ASSPTGVGGYT
v_gene: TRBV4-2; CDR3aa: ASSQDLAGEDYGYT
v_gene: TRBV10-1; CDR3aa: ASSMDREPYNEQF
v_gene: TRBV6-1; CDR3aa: ASSERTGPNSPLH
v_gene: TRBV2; CDR3aa: ASSDAANTEAF
v_gene: TRBV4-1; CDR3aa: ASSQDRGDPYNEQF
v_gene: TRBV15; CDR3aa: ATSRGALRERTETQY
v_gene: TRBV7-6; CDR3aa: ASSLRGQGFLSYNEQF
v_gene: TRBV20-1; CDR3aa: SAATGGYT
v_gene: TRBV6-1; CDR3aa: ASSEVSGYEQY
v_gene: TRBV30; CDR3aa: AWSPGDYGYT
v_gene: TRBV6-1; CDR3aa: ASSNWAVQETQY
v_gene: TRBV5-4; CDR3aa: ASRQGMGEQY
v_gene: TRBV6-1; CDR3aa: ASSDGRWDSYNEQF
v_gene: TRBV9; CDR3aa: ASSPRTSGTTDTQY
v_gene: TRBV6-1; CDR3aa: ASSETGDEQY
v_gene: TRBV6-5; CDR3aa: ASSPLAGGAGELF
v_gene: TRBV5-8; CDR3aa: ASTLGYEQY
v_gene: TRBV7-9; CDR3aa: ASSLEGLTNYGYT
v_gene: TRBV19; CDR3aa: ASSIGTGMSVRLDQPQH
v_gene: TRBV7-2; CDR3aa: ASSPWDRGGEQY
v_gene: TRBV6-7; CDR3aa: ASSYSTVIGWGPPNQPQH
v_gene: TRBV6-5; CDR3aa: ASRTHQGMGEQY
v_gene: TRBV6-1; CDR3aa: ASKGRAAGYT
v_gene: TRBV7-6; CDR3aa: AILDNYGYT